A selection of T cell receptor beta chains follows, all from one sample in a study of blood T cell repertoires in COVID-19. This table comes from immunoSEQ multiplex PCR, and its TCRdb copy is limited to in-frame clones, with some not included. The sample carries some 180,000 clones, about four fifths recorded once. The sequenced sample was peripheral blood. These TCRs come from a man aged 65 to 79 with active or convalescent COVID-19. The CDR3 runs from the conserved cysteine through the conserved F or W. The D gene is left open where the match is weak. Size values are once, few and many counts, or a class for expanded clones, and some rows have none.

11,TRBJ2-1,TRBV4-1,-,-,TGCGCCAGCAGAAACACCAATGAGCAGTTCTTC,CASRNTNEQFF
15,TRBJ2-1,TRBV7-2,-,TRBD1,TGTGCCAGCAGCTTAAGCCAGGGGGCCTACAATGAGCAGTTCTTC,CASSLSQGAYNEQFF
15,TRBJ2-2,TRBV7-9,-,TRBD2,TGTGCCAGCAGCCCCGGACTAGCGGGAGGCGGGGAGCTGTTTTTT,CASSPGLAGGGELFF
16,TRBJ2-5,TRBV5-1,-,TRBD1,TGCGCCAGCAGCTTGGGGCCAGGGGGATACGGAGAGACCCAGTACTTC,CASSLGPGGYGETQYF
16,TRBJ2-1,TRBV9,-,TRBD2,TGTGCCAGCAGCGTAGGAGGGACTAGCGGGGTTAATGAGCAGTTCTTC,CASSVGGTSGVNEQFF
18,TRBJ2-3,TRBV15,-,TRBD2,TGTGCCACCAGCAGAGATTTAATGGTAGCGGGAGGCACAGATACGCAGTATTTT,CATSRDLMVAGGTDTQYF
14,TRBJ2-7,TRBV4-3,-,-,TGCGCCAGCAGCCTTCAAGGCAGGGCTTACGAGCAGTACTTC,CASSLQGRAYEQYF
14,TRBJ2-7,TRBV7-9,-,-,TGTGCCAGCAGCTTAGCGTCCCTTACCTACGAGCAGTACTTC,CASSLASLTYEQYF
13,TRBJ1-2,TRBV13,few,TRBD1,TGTGCCAGCAGCACGGACAGGGCATATGGCTACACCTTC,CASSTDRAYGYTF
12,TRBJ1-2,TRBV3-1/TRBV3-2,-,-,TGTGCCAGCAGCCTAAATAGTGATGGCTACACCTTC,CASSLNSDGYTF